Shown below are 13 T cell receptor beta chains from a single sample sequenced in a study of T cells in Graves' hyperthyroidism and ophthalmopathy. Amplification of TCR beta CDR3 regions was performed using RNA transcripts as template. The primer set for the first-round RT-PCR of the TCR CDR3 was HTBI. TCRdb re-called the multiplex PCR reads through MiXCR, storing one row per CDR3 protein. The repertoire holds approximately 530,000 distinct CDR3 sequences, with 20% as singletons. Sequenced input: blood. These receptors came from a man aged 35 to 55 with Graves' ophthalmopathy.

V usage is TRBV4-1 and J usage is TRBJ2-1; tentative D call: TRBD2 (6 bases). The V gene's germline CDR1 is MGHRA and CDR2 YSYEKL. The CDR3 covers 15 residues. Trimming pared 0 bases from V and 7 bases from J, leaving 13 bases between. This CDR3 reads CASSQDPGEGNEQFF. CDR3 nucleotides: TGCGCCAGCAGCCAAGATCCGGGAGAGGGGAATGAGCAGTTCTTC.

This chain connects TRBV20-1 to TRBJ2-1; 8 bases are a match to TRBD1. Germline V gene lookup returns CDR1 DFQATT and CDR2 SNEGSKA (reference sequence). There are 15 residues in the CDR3. V lost 5 bases and J lost 6; bases outside the gene matches: 12. This chain's CDR3 is CSASALGDRSNEQFF. CDR3 bases: TGCAGTGCTTCCGCCTTGGGGGACAGGTCCAATGAGCAGTTCTTC.

V usage is TRBV9 and J usage is TRBJ2-2; D is unclear. The V gene's germline CDR1 is SGDLS and CDR2 YYNGEE. There are 14 residues in the CDR3. Trimming took off 4 bases at V and 0 bases at J, with 7 bases between the two ends. CDR3 sequence (DNA): TGTGCCAGCAGCAAAACATCGAACACCGGGGAGCTGTTTTTT. The encoded protein is CASSKTSNTGELFF. Variable domain in full (rest from reference TRBV9 and TRBJ2-2): DSGVTQTPKHLITATGQRVTLRCSPRSGDLSVYWYQQSLDQGLQFLIQYYNGEERAKGNILERFSAQQFPDLHSELNLSSLELGDSALYFCASSKTSNTGELFFGEGSRLTVL.

This clonotype was seen at least ten times. The V and J genes are TRBV7-3 and TRBJ2-7; no firm D call. V was shortened by 5 bases and J by 5 bases, with 16 bases between the two germline ends. The CDR3 contains 14 residues. Per germline, CDR1 SGHTA and CDR2 FQGTGA. The CDR3 here is CASSRDLVDDEQYF. Here the CDR3 DNA reads TGTGCCAGCAGCCGTGACTTAGTCGACGACGAGCAGTACTTC.

This clonotype occurred many times. The chain uses TRBV12-3 or TRBV12-4 and TRBJ2-7; 9 bases fit TRBD2. This CDR3 has 15 residues. Unmatched junction bases numbered 1, after V lost 1 base and J lost 0 bases. The CDR3 loop reads CASSLGAGGSYEQYF. DNA for the CDR3: TGTGCCAGCAGTTTAGGAGCGGGAGGCTCCTACGAGCAGTACTTC.

This clonotype has ten or more counts. This chain uses TRBV7-6 with TRBJ2-1; D unclear. CDR3 length equals 15 residues. Trimming took 0 bases from V and 0 from J, leaving 6 bases between them. In germline, CDR1 is SGHVS, CDR2 FNYEAQ. The CDR3 sequence: CASSLAPSSYNEQFF. CDR3 nucleotides: TGTGCCAGCAGCTTAGCTCCTAGCTCCTACAATGAGCAGTTCTTC.

The chain combines TRBV5-1 with TRBJ2-3; D gene unclear. The CDR3 runs 14 residues. V lost 4 bases and J 3 bases, leaving 12 bases between the germline ends. Germline V gene data show CDR1 as SGHRS and CDR2 as YFSETQ. CDR3 DNA: TGCGCCAGCAGCACCCTAGGTTCGACAGATACGCAGTATTTT. This translates into CASSTLGSTDTQYF.

About this clonotype itself: A much more abundant neighbour one base away suggests this may be a read error. The genes are TRBV20-1 and TRBJ2-5; 8 bases agree with TRBD2. Germline CDR1 reads DFQATT; CDR2 reads SNEGSKA (reference sequence). This CDR3 contains 13 residues. The CDR3 DNA follows: TGCGGTGCCACAGGGACTAGCCAAGAGACCCAGTACTTC. Translated: CGATGTSQETQYF.

A note on this clonotype: A read error is possible here, since a much larger clone lies one base away. This chain connects TRBV3-1 to TRBJ2-3; 7 nucleotides agree with TRBD1. Germline loops: CDR1 LGHDT, CDR2 YNNKEL (reference sequence). The CDR3 is 17 amino acids. The CDR3 loop is CASSQDLAPAGTDAQYF. The CDR3 region has the DNA TGTGCCAGCAGCCAAGATCTGGCACCAGCAGGGACAGATGCGCAGTATTTT.

In this sample, this clonotype turned up many times. The CDR3 spells CASSEVIRQGYTF. The CDR3 DNA sequence: TGTGCCAGCAGTGAAGTAATACGTCAGGGCTACACCTTC. The chain couples TRBV2 to TRBJ1-2; D remains ambiguous. Trimming stripped 1 base from V and 8 bases from J, with 11 bases between. The CDR3 covers 13 residues. CDR1 and CDR2 from the germline V gene are SNHLY and FYNNEI.

This rearrangement joins TRBV7-6 to TRBJ2-7; D perhaps matches TRBD1 (6 bases). The V end lost 7 bases, the J end lost 3 bases, and 25 bases lay between the germline ends. Germline V gene sequence: CDR1 SGHVS, CDR2 FNYEAQ. The CDR3 is 17 residues long. CDR3 sequence reads: CASTLQEVRGLLYEQYF. CDR3 bases: TGTGCCAGCACCCTCCAGGAGGTGAGGGGGTTACTCTACGAGCAGTACTTC.

This chain uses TRBV6-6 with TRBJ2-7; 11 bases are shared with TRBD2. Germline V gene sequence: CDR1 MNHNY, CDR2 SVGAGI (reference sequence). J lost 4 bases, V lost 0 bases, and 5 bases had no gene match. The length of the CDR3 is 16 residues. This CDR3 is CASSYSTLAGGYEQYF. Written as DNA, the CDR3 is TGTGCCAGCAGTTACTCGACTCTAGCGGGGGGATACGAGCAGTACTTC.

There are many counts of this clonotype. The chain uses TRBV11-2 and TRBJ2-1, with D maybe TRBD2 (5 bases). Trimming took off 5 bases at V and 5 bases at J, with 16 bases between the two ends. The CDR3 contains 15 residues. Germline values: CDR1 SGHAT, CDR2 FQNNGV. The CDR3 nucleotides are TGTGCCAGCAGCCCTTCAATGGGGAGCCACAATGAGCAGTTCTTC. This codes for CASSPSMGSHNEQFF.